The entry that follows covers one T cell receptor beta chain sequence. The antigen is undetermined. Combining a sample-barcoded 5' primer with a J-beta primer mix, a second PCR ran for 7 to 11 cycles. TCRdb analysed the 5' RACE reads with MiXCR anew, one entry per CDR3 protein. The data hold about 720,000 distinct CDR3 sequences, with 22% observed a single time. These data belong to a study of blood T cells in healthy people across ages. In germline, CDR1 is KGHDR, CDR2 SFDVKD. The CDR3 is 12 residues long. The V and J ends lost 6 bases and 9 bases respectively, with 11 bases between them. Overall study findings and caveats: The recorded TCR beta diversity per million T cells decreased in a roughly linear manner with age.

Total RNA extracted from each sample amounted to at least 5 micrograms. The clonotype comes from a man in his sixties or seventies in good health. Sequenced material: blood. J is TRBJ2-1 and V is TRBV24-1; possible D gene TRBD1, 5 bases. The CDR3 DNA sequence: TGTGCCACCAGTAACAGGTTTCCTGAGCAGTTCTTC. Protein: CATSNRFPEQFF.